This T cell receptor (beta chain) was captured by sequencing in a study of regulatory T cells in long-lasting Graves disease. About this clonotype itself: The antigen remains undetermined.

Per germline, CDR1 MNHNS and CDR2 SASEGT. The CDR3 runs 13 residues. Trimming removed 6 bases at V and 5 bases at J, with 14 bases between. The sample's time point: persistent/refractory GD, antithyroid drugs over 5 years with positive TRAb. TCR sequences were obtained from RNA taken from PBMCs. The study's findings and limits: Favored usage of TRBV28, TRBJ1-2 and TRBJ2-5 was recorded in persistent disease.

Building the TCR beta libraries relied on iRepertoire HTBI primers, and CDR3 regions underwent Arm-PCR. TCRdb re-analysed the multiplex PCR reads in MiXCR, keeping a single row per CDR3 protein. The sample has 500,000 to 700,000 distinct CDR3 sequences, about 32% seen once. The chain uses TRBV6-1 and TRBJ2-7, with D perhaps given as TRBD1 or TRBD2 (6 bases each). This TCR was recovered from a female donor with Graves disease. This sample comprised peripheral blood mononuclear cells (PBMCs), obtained when the disease was refractory, from a patient treated with antithyroid drugs. The DNA for the CDR3 is TGTGCCAGCAGCCGCGGGACACCCAACGAGCAGTACTTC. This encodes CASSRGTPNEQYF.